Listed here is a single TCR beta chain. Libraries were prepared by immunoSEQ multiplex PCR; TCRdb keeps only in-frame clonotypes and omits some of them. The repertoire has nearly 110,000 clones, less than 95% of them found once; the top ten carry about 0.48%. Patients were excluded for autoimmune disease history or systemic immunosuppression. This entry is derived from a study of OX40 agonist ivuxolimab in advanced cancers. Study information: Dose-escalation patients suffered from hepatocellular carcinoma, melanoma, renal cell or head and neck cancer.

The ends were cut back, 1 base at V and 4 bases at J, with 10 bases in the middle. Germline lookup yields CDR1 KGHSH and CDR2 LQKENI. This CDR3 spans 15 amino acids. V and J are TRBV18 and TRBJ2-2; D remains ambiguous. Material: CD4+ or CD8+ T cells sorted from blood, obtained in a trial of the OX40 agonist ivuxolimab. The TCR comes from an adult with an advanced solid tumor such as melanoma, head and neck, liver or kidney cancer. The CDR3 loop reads CASSPLSMATGELFF. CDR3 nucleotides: TGTGCCAGCTCACCACTGTCTATGGCCACCGGGGAGCTGTTTTTT.